The rows below give T cell receptor beta chains drawn from one sample of a study of identical twins. TCRdb re-called the 5' RACE reads through MiXCR, storing one row per CDR3 protein. The table includes about 520,000 distinct CDR3 sequences, roughly a fifth detected once. These records were also assigned to another study, of T cells expressing NK-cell markers.

The source material was CD4+ T cells sorted from blood. These receptors all come from a woman aged 18-29 years in good health. The CDR3 runs from the conserved cysteine through the conserved F or W. Each record gives: V gene, D gene, J gene, CDR3 protein. D genes are given only for firm matches.

v_gene: TRBV12-3/TRBV12-4; d_gene: .; j_gene: TRBJ2-3; CDR3aa: CASSPGISLRDTQYF
v_gene: TRBV12-3/TRBV12-4; d_gene: .; j_gene: TRBJ1-4; CDR3aa: CASSFRGVDEKLFF
v_gene: TRBV7-2; d_gene: .; j_gene: TRBJ1-4; CDR3aa: CASSLEPREKLFF
v_gene: TRBV12-3/TRBV12-4; d_gene: .; j_gene: TRBJ1-1; CDR3aa: CASSFQAQSEAFF
v_gene: TRBV15; d_gene: TRBD2; j_gene: TRBJ2-1; CDR3aa: CATSRTSGKRYNEQFF
v_gene: TRBV11-3; d_gene: .; j_gene: TRBJ2-7; CDR3aa: CASSLDLPAYEQYF
v_gene: TRBV5-6; d_gene: TRBD1; j_gene: TRBJ2-2; CDR3aa: CASSLRGTEDTGELFF
v_gene: TRBV5-1; d_gene: TRBD1; j_gene: TRBJ1-4; CDR3aa: CASSQGGTGHVDEKLFF
v_gene: TRBV7-9; d_gene: TRBD2; j_gene: TRBJ2-7; CDR3aa: CASSLDHGRLAGHEQYF
v_gene: TRBV20-1; d_gene: .; j_gene: TRBJ2-2; CDR3aa: CSARPADQVTTGELFF
v_gene: TRBV11-3; d_gene: TRBD1; j_gene: TRBJ1-5; CDR3aa: CASSLDRGRIGNQPQHF
v_gene: TRBV29-1; d_gene: TRBD1; j_gene: TRBJ1-5; CDR3aa: CSATIQGSNQPQHF
v_gene: TRBV7-3; d_gene: TRBD1; j_gene: TRBJ2-1; CDR3aa: CASSSTQQGALFF
v_gene: TRBV20-1; d_gene: TRBD2; j_gene: TRBJ2-7; CDR3aa: CSAPTLAGGLLEQYF
v_gene: TRBV20-1; d_gene: .; j_gene: TRBJ2-7; CDR3aa: CSARRGELAYEQYF
v_gene: TRBV3-1; d_gene: .; j_gene: TRBJ1-5; CDR3aa: CASSRGRINQPQHF
v_gene: TRBV20-1; d_gene: .; j_gene: TRBJ1-2; CDR3aa: CSAIGVEVGYTF
v_gene: TRBV4-2; d_gene: TRBD1; j_gene: TRBJ1-6; CDR3aa: CASSNDRENSPLHF
v_gene: TRBV10-3; d_gene: .; j_gene: TRBJ1-6; CDR3aa: CAITGGTYNSPLHF
v_gene: TRBV10-3; d_gene: .; j_gene: TRBJ1-2; CDR3aa: CAISDLANYGYTF
v_gene: TRBV5-1; d_gene: .; j_gene: TRBJ2-1; CDR3aa: CASSAGPGNEQFF
v_gene: TRBV3-1; d_gene: .; j_gene: TRBJ1-1; CDR3aa: CASSQVQMGNTEAFF
v_gene: TRBV10-2; d_gene: .; j_gene: TRBJ2-1; CDR3aa: CASILAASYNEQFF
v_gene: TRBV27; d_gene: .; j_gene: TRBJ2-7; CDR3aa: CASSPQGISYEQYF
v_gene: TRBV6-2/TRBV6-3; d_gene: .; j_gene: TRBJ2-3; CDR3aa: CASSSPGRSDTQYF
v_gene: TRBV6-1; d_gene: TRBD2; j_gene: TRBJ2-3; CDR3aa: CASRRGGLTDTQYF
v_gene: TRBV20-1; d_gene: .; j_gene: TRBJ2-1; CDR3aa: CSASKRSSYNEQFF
v_gene: TRBV15; d_gene: .; j_gene: TRBJ1-1; CDR3aa: CATSRDMRFVAFF
v_gene: TRBV24-1; d_gene: TRBD1; j_gene: TRBJ2-1; CDR3aa: CATRDRGNEQFF
v_gene: TRBV5-1; d_gene: .; j_gene: TRBJ2-3; CDR3aa: CASSSERSDTQYF
v_gene: TRBV5-1; d_gene: TRBD1; j_gene: TRBJ2-2; CDR3aa: CASRKPGQDSNTGELFF